The present entry profiles one TCR beta chain with its context. Antigen specificity is unknown. The germline V gene has CDR1 WNHNN and CDR2 SYGVQD (reference sequence). Trimming cost V 4 bases and J 5 bases; bases outside gene matches: 6. The CDR3 is made up of 15 amino acids. Study-wide results and caveats: Tumor memory CD4+ T cell TCR gene usage was found to cluster with blood and lymph node memory CD4+ cells and with lymph node naive CD4+ cells. Tumor-infiltrating Treg TCR alpha and beta sequences overlapped most with tumor naive CD4+ T cells, then blood naive.

TCRdb analysed the 5' RACE reads with MiXCR anew, one entry per CDR3 protein. This table holds 35,000 to 45,000 distinct CDR3 sequences, 22% found once. The sorted Tregs were CD4+CD25+CD127-/low cells. The sequenced material came from Tregs sorted from a lymph node. This chain joins TRBV10-1 and TRBJ2-1; the match to TRBD2 covers 9 bases. The clonotype originates from a female donor with breast cancer. In nucleotides, the CDR3 is TGCGCCAGCAGTGTGTCCATAGCGGGGGACAATGAGCAGTTCTTC. Translating gives CASSVSIAGDNEQFF.